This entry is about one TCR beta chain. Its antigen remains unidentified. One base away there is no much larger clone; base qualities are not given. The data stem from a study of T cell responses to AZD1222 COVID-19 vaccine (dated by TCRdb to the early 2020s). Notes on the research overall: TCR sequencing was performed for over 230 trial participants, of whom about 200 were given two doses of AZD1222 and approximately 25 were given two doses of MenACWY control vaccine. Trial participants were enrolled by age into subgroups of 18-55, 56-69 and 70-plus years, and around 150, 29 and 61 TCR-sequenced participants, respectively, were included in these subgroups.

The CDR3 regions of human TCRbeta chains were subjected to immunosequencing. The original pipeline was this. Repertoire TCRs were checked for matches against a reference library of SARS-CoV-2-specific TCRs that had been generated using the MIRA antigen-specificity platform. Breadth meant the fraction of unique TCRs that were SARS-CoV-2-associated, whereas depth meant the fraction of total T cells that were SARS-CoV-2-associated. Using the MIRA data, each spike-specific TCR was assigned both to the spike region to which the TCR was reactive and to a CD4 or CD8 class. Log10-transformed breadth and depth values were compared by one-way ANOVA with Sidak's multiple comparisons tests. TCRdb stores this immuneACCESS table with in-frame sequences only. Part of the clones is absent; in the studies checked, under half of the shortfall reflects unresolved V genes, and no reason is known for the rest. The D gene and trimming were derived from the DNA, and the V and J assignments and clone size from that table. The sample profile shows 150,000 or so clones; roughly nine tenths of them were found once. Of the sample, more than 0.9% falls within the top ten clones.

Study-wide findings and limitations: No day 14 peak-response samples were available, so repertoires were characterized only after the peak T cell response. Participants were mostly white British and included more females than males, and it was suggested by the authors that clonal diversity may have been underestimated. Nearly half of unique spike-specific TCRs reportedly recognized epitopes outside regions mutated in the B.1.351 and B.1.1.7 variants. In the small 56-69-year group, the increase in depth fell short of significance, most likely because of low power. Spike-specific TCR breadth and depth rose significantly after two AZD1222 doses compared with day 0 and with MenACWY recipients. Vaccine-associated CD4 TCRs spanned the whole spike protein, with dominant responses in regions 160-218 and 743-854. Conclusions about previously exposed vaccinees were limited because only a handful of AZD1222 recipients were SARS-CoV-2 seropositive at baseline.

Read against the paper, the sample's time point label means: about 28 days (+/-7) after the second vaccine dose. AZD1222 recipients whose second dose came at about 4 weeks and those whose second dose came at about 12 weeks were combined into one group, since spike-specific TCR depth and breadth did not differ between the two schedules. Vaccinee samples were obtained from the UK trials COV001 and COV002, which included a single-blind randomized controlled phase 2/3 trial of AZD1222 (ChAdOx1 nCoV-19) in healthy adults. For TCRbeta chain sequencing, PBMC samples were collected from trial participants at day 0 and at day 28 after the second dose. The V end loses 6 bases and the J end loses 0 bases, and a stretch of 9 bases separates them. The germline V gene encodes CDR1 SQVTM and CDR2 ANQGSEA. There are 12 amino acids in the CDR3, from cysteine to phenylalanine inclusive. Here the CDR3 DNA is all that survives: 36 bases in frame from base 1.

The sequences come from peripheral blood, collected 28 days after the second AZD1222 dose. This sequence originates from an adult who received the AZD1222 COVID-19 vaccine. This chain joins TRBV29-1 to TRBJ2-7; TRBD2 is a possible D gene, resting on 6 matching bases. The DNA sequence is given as TGCAGCGTGGGGCGGGACTCCTACGAGCAGTACTTC. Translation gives CSVGRDSYEQYF.